The TCR beta chain described here comes from a study of a mutant IDH1 vaccine in newly diagnosed glioma. Study-wide context: Treated patients comprised about 60% males and 37.5% females, mean age approximately 38 years.

The time point is: week 35, safety follow-up. With topical imiquimod, each dose of the vaccine consisted of 300 ug of mutant IDH1 20-mer peptide. Eight vaccine injections were given to patients in weeks 1, 3, 5, 7, 11, 15, 19 and 23. Germline-derived CDR1 and CDR2 are SQVTM and ANQGSEA. This CDR3 is built from 13 residues. V was pared by 7 bases and J by 3 bases, with 15 bases between. Some clones are missing from TCRdb's copy, which holds only in-frame ones; the method was immunoSEQ multiplex PCR. The sample includes 68,000 or so clones, roughly 80% seen only once; the top ten take roughly 12%. This clone has more than one count but fewer than ten. The antigen is undetermined.

The source is a man aged 18 to 29 with glioma. The sample here was PBMCs, taken from a glioma patient whose treatment included an IDH1 peptide vaccine. V and J are TRBV29-1 and TRBJ1-1, with TRBD1 as a possible D gene (5 bases). This CDR3 reads CSAPSWGYTEAFF. In DNA, the CDR3 is TGCAGCGCCCCTTCCTGGGGGTACACTGAAGCTTTCTTT.